This TCR beta chain is from a study of metastatic and nonmetastatic thyroid tumors (dated by TCRdb to between 2020 and 2021). Notes on the research overall: For patients with malignant and with benign thyroid disease, the researchers compared repertoires between peripheral blood samples and tumor or nodule tissue samples.

None of the patients had been given any treatment before thyroid surgery. Using T-cell receptor beta sequencing, the researchers looked back retrospectively at clinical samples from patients, gathered between the early 2010s and the late 2010s. What the work shows at the level of the full study, not this receptor alone: TCR beta diversity was reported as significantly higher in malignant tumors than in benign nodules, in both blood and tumor samples.

The CDR1 and CDR2 encoded by the germline V gene (reference sequence) are DFQATT and SNEGSKA. The CDR3 numbers 12 residues from cysteine through phenylalanine. The DNA shown is the 36-base CDR3, in frame from base 1. The V end loses 0 bases and the J end loses 2 bases, and a stretch of 1 base separates them. Library construction relied on PCR. TCRdb records Illumina HiSeq 4000 as the sequencer. High-throughput sequencing was used to profile the TCR beta-chain CDR3 region of each patient. The authors' pipeline ran thus. Drawing on CDR3 differences between clinicopathological groups, the researchers built a classifier meant to tell apart patients with distant-metastatic papillary thyroid cancer. Repertoire diversity was assessed with the Shannon index, and tumor-blood repertoire similarity with the Morisita-Horn index. TCRdb reprocessed the public reads (quality trimming at Q25 with fastp, clone calling with MiXCR) and kept in-frame beta chains. The V and J calls here are based on TCRdb, not the publication. This sample holds about 23,000 clones; roughly 24% were observed only once. The top ten hold 5.4% of the sample.

This clone has only one observation. This receptor's antigen is unknown. The record has no base qualities; no much larger clone is one base away. A solitary read yields weak support. This sequence uses TRBV20-1 and TRBJ2-2; confidence is insufficient to name the D gene. This receptor was obtained from a female donor with papillary thyroid cancer or a benign thyroid nodule (not recorded which). Some clones in this sample may be carry-over from other donors' samples. Material for sequencing was tumor tissue. For the CDR3, the sequence is CSARDNTGELFF. In nucleotide form, the sequence is TGCAGTGCTAGAGATAACACCGGGGAGCTGTTTTTT.